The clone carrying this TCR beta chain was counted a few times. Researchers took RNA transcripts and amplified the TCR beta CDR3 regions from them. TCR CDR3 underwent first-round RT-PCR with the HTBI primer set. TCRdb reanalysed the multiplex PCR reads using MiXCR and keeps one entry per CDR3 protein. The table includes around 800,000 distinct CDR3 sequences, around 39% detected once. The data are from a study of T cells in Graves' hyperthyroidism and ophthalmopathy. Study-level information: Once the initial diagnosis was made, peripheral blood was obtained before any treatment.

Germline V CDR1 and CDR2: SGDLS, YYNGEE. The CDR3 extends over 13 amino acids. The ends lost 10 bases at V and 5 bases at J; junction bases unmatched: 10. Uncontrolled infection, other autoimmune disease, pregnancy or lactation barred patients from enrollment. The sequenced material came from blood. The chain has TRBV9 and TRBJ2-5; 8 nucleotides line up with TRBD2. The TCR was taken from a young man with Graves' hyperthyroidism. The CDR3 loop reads CASQRGLRETQYF. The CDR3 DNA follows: TGTGCCTCCCAGCGGGGGCTTCGGGAGACCCAGTACTTC.